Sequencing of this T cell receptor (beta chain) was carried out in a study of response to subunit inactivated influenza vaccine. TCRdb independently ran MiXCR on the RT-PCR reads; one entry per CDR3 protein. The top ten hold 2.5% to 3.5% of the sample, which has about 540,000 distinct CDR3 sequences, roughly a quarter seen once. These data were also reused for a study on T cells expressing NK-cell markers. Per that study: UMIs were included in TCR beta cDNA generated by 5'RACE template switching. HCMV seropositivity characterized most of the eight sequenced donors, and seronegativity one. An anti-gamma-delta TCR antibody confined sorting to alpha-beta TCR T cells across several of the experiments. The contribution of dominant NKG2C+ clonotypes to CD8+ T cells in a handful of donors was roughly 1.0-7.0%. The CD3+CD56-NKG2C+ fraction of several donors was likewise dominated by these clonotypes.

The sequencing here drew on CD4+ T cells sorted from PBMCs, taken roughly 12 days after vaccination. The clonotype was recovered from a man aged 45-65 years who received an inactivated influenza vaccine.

The CDR3 sequence: CASSFDMYEQYF. As DNA, the CDR3 is TGTGCCAGCAGCTTTGACATGTACGAGCAGTACTTC. This chain joins TRBV5-5 and TRBJ2-7; D is undetermined. This CDR3 spans 12 amino acids. V lost 2 bases and J lost 4, with 7 bases in between. Germline CDR1 is SGHKS and CDR2 is YYEKEE (reference sequence). Using reference TRBV5-5 and TRBJ2-7 for the parts outside the CDR3, the full variable domain is DAGVTQSPTHLIKTRGQQVTLRCSPISGHKSVSWYQQVLGQGPQFIFQYYEKEERGRGNFPDRFSARQFPNYSSELNVNALLLGDSALYLCASSFDMYEQYFGPGTRLTVT.